The entry below gives a single T cell receptor (beta chain) sequence along with its context. Its antigen is unidentified. PCR employed 60 Vbeta and 13 Jbeta primers. Profiled with immunoSEQ multiplex PCR; TCRdb holds only in-frame clones, not every one. The sample consists of about 140,000 clones, 61% of them appearing once. The CDR3 extends over 15 amino acids. V trimming: 4 bases; J trimming: 2 bases; junction bases outside the gene matches: 5. The V gene's germline CDR1 is LNHDA and CDR2 SQIVND (reference sequence). The data belong to a study of cytomegalovirus exposure and HLA in healthy donors. Regarding the study as a whole: For TCR beta chains, V- and J-gene trimming was later linked to a missense DCLRE1C variant. Many donors carried some public TCRs, although rarity characterized most TCR sequences. Per a later analysis, HLA-associated TCR beta chains showed more clonal expansion than other, equally common TCR beta chains.

Input material: PBMCs. This sequence joins TRBV19 and TRBJ2-5; 9 bases fit TRBD1. This sequence was found in a male donor in good health and CMV-seronegative. This CDR3 is CASSTPGTGQETQYF. DNA for the CDR3: TGTGCCAGTAGTACGCCCGGGACAGGGCAAGAGACCCAGTACTTC. The variable domain in full, with the rest retrieved from reference TRBV19 and TRBJ2-5, is DGGITQSPKYLFRKEGQNVTLSCEQNLNHDAMYWYRQDPGQGLRLIYYSQIVNDFQKGDIAEGYSVSREKKESFPLTVTSAQKNPTAFYLCASSTPGTGQETQYFGPGTRLLVL.